The 30 T cell receptor beta chains presented below share a single source sample, sequenced in a study of CD8 T cells in Susac syndrome. It was with random hexamers that about 0.45 to 1 ug RNA was reverse transcribed. A single record per CDR3 protein comes from TCRdb applying MiXCR to the immunoSEQ multiplex PCR reads. The sample contains 150,000 to 200,000 distinct CDR3 sequences, approximately 93% of which appear only once. Sequenced input: CD4+ T cells from PBMCs. Receptors were obtained from a human donor with multiple sclerosis.

The chain uses TRBV10-3 and TRBJ1-5; 7 bases line up with TRBD1. The CDR3 runs to 16 residues. From germline, CDR1 is ENHRY and CDR2 SYGVKD. The ends lost 3 bases at V and 8 bases at J; junction bases unmatched: 13. This CDR3 is CAISDKNRGPQEPQHF. As DNA, the CDR3 is TGTGCCATCAGTGATAAGAACAGGGGCCCTCAGGAGCCCCAGCATTTT.

The CDR3 loop is CASSVSPLAVQETQYF. The CDR3 coding sequence is TGTGCCAGCAGCGTCTCCCCCTTAGCGGTCCAAGAGACCCAGTACTTC. This chain joins TRBV9 and TRBJ2-5, with D maybe TRBD2 (6 bases). This CDR3 is built from 16 residues. Germline V gives CDR1 SGDLS, CDR2 YYNGEE. Trimming stripped 2 bases from V and 1 base from J, with 15 bases between.

The J gene is TRBJ2-7, the V gene TRBV18; perhaps TRBD1 as D (6 bases). Trimming left V 3 bases short and J 6 bases short, with 18 bases between. The germline V gene encodes CDR1 KGHSH and CDR2 LQKENI. This CDR3 spans 15 amino acids. For the CDR3, the DNA is TGTGCCAGCTCACCCAACCCTACAGGGCCGAGCGAGCAGTACTTC. Translation: CASSPNPTGPSEQYF.

This rearrangement joins TRBV14 to TRBJ2-5, with 10 bases fitting TRBD2. Germline-derived CDR1 and CDR2 are SGHDN and FVKESK. The V segment lost 1 base and the J segment 4 bases; nucleotides outside the gene matches: 3. The CDR3 extends over 15 amino acids. The CDR3 loop reads CASSQAWTSGETQYF. CDR3 nucleotides: TGTGCCAGCAGCCAAGCATGGACTAGCGGAGAGACCCAGTACTTC.

This clonotype was seen a single time. The chain links TRBV6-7 to TRBJ2-7, with TRBD2 as a possible D gene (6 bases). TRBV6-7 is classed as an ORF, of uncertain function. V was trimmed by 0 bases and J by 3 bases, leaving 9 bases between them. The CDR3 is made up of 14 amino acids. This chain's CDR3 is CASSYSRGFYEQYF. In nucleotides, the CDR3 is TGTGCCAGCAGTTACTCGCGGGGCTTCTACGAGCAGTACTTC.

The V gene is TRBV29-1, the J gene TRBJ2-1; TRBD1 agrees at 8 bases. Germline CDR1 is SQVTM and CDR2 is ANQGSEA. The CDR3 extends over 14 amino acids. V trimming: 1 base; J trimming: 7 bases; junction bases outside the gene matches: 6. The CDR3 nucleotides read TGCAGCGTTGAAGCAGCGTACAGGGGGAATGAGCAGTTCTTC. Translation gives CSVEAAYRGNEQFF.

The J gene is TRBJ2-1, the V gene TRBV20-1; D may be TRBD2 (6 bases). Trimming shortened V by 6 bases and J by 1 base, and 16 bases separated the two germline ends. Germline CDR1 reads DFQATT; CDR2 reads SNEGSKA (reference sequence). The CDR3 sequence is 15 residues long. CDR3 nucleotides: TGCAGTGCGCCCGGTGGGGGGAGGTCCTACAATGAGCAGTTCTTC. Translation: CSAPGGGRSYNEQFF.

The gene calls are TRBV6-1 and TRBJ1-5, with TRBD1 as a possible D gene (5 bases). CDR3 length: 17 amino acids. V was trimmed by 8 bases and J by 2 bases, leaving 22 bases between them. Per germline, CDR1 MNHNS and CDR2 SASEGT. CDR3 sequence reads: CASRGTGQRAGNQPQHF. CDR3 in DNA: TGTGCCAGCCGAGGGACCGGCCAGCGGGCAGGCAATCAGCCCCAGCATTTT.

The genes are TRBV6-2 or TRBV6-3 and TRBJ2-1, with D perhaps given as TRBD1 or TRBD2 (5 bases each). Trimming cost V 6 bases and J 5 bases, with 20 bases left between them. Looked up from germline, CDR1 is MNHEY and CDR2 is SVGEGT. The CDR3 length is 16 residues. CDR3: CASSDPIPGPHNEQFF. DNA of the CDR3: TGTGCCAGCAGCGACCCTATACCGGGACCTCACAATGAGCAGTTCTTC.

This sequence joins TRBV6-5 and TRBJ1-5, with D unclear. Germline CDR1 MNHEY, CDR2 SVGAGI. The V gene lost 2 bases and the J gene lost 5 bases, with 10 bases spanning the gap. CDR3 length equals 14 residues. CDR3 nucleotides: TGTGCCAGCAGTTACGTGGGATTGGATCAGCCCCAGCATTTT. Translated, it gives CASSYVGLDQPQHF.

The V and J genes are TRBV11-2 and TRBJ1-1, with 8 nucleotides matching TRBD1. Germline-derived CDR1 and CDR2 are SGHAT and FQNNGV. V was pared by 5 bases and J by 2 bases, with 7 bases of the junction left unmatched. This CDR3 is built from 15 residues. The CDR3 DNA reads as TGTGCCAGCAGCGCCCGACAGGGGCAAAACACTGAAGCTTTCTTT. Its translation: CASSARQGQNTEAFF. Full variable domain (remainder filled in from reference TRBV11-2 and TRBJ1-1): EAGVAQSPRYKIIEKRQSVAFWCNPISGHATLYWYQQILGQGPKLLIQFQNNGVVDDSQLPKDRFSAERLKGVDSTLKIQPAKLEDSAVYLCASSARQGQNTEAFFGQGTRLTVV.

V is TRBV19 and J is TRBJ1-1; a weak D match, TRBD1 (5 bases). Trimming removed 7 bases at V and 4 bases at J, with 22 bases between. Germline loops: CDR1 LNHDA, CDR2 SQIVND (reference sequence). The CDR3 extends over 16 amino acids. The CDR3 sequence: CASTYQGTWRGTEAFF. CDR3 in DNA: TGTGCCAGTACCTATCAGGGTACATGGAGGGGCACTGAAGCTTTCTTT. The whole variable domain, remainder taken from reference TRBV19 and TRBJ1-1, is DGGITQSPKYLFRKEGQNVTLSCEQNLNHDAMYWYRQDPGQGLRLIYYSQIVNDFQKGDIAEGYSVSREKKESFPLTVTSAQKNPTAFYLCASTYQGTWRGTEAFFGQGTRLTVV.

This clonotype was counted once. For the CDR3, the DNA is TGTGCCAGTAGTCGAGGACAGGCGCTTAGCAATCAGCCCCAGCATTTT. This gives the protein CASSRGQALSNQPQHF. V is TRBV19 and J is TRBJ1-5, with TRBD1 matching over 7 bases. The V segment lost 5 bases and the J segment 0 bases; nucleotides outside the gene matches: 7. CDR1 and CDR2 (germline): LNHDA, SQIVND (reference sequence). The CDR3 covers 16 residues.

The CDR3 DNA follows: TGTGCCAGTAGTACGAGAGGGGCCAAGAACACTGAAGCTTTCTTT. It yields the protein CASSTRGAKNTEAFF. V gene TRBV19 combines with J gene TRBJ1-1, with D maybe TRBD1 (5 bases). In germline, CDR1 is LNHDA, CDR2 SQIVND (reference sequence). V was trimmed by 4 bases and J by 1 base, leaving 13 bases between them. This CDR3 is built from 15 residues.

The genes are TRBV12-3 or TRBV12-4 and TRBJ1-1, with D possibly matching TRBD1 (5 bases). Deletions cut 5 bases from V and 1 base from J, with 14 bases between. This CDR3 spans 15 amino acids. CDR3 coding DNA: TGTGCCAGCAGTGCCCACAGGACGTCGAACACTGAAGCTTTCTTT. This codes for CASSAHRTSNTEAFF.

A single count supports this clonotype. The V and J genes are TRBV2 and TRBJ1-1; maybe TRBD1 (6 bases). Germline assignment: CDR1 SNHLY and CDR2 FYNNEI. V was cut by 3 bases and J by 4 bases, with 9 bases left in between. The CDR3 consists of 13 residues. The CDR3 DNA follows: TGTGCCAGCAGTGATGACAGGCGCACTGAAGCTTTCTTT. Residues: CASSDDRRTEAFF. Looking up the rest from reference TRBV2 and TRBJ1-1 gives the full variable domain: EPEVTQTPSHQVTQMGQEVILRCVPISNHLYFYWYRQILGQKVEFLVSFYNNEISEKSEIFDDQFSVERPDGSNFTLKIRSTKLEDSAMYFCASSDDRRTEAFFGQGTRLTVV.

Only one count was recorded for this clonotype. The genes are TRBV30 and TRBJ1-2; D is ambiguous. The CDR3 spans 10 residues. The V gene's germline CDR1 is GTSNPN and CDR2 SVGIG (reference sequence). V lost 5 bases to trimming and J lost 7 bases, with 8 bases between them. The DNA of the CDR3 is TGTGCCTGGTCGAACGCTGGCTACACCTTC. Its translation: CAWSNAGYTF.

Only a few counts were recorded for this clonotype. J is TRBJ1-4 and V is TRBV27; no clear D. The CDR3 consists of 13 residues. V was pared by 4 bases and J by 5 bases, with 8 bases between. Germline CDR1 is MNHEY and CDR2 is SMNVEV (reference sequence). CDR3 DNA sequence: TGTGCCAGCAGTTCTGGCAGAAATGAAAAACTGTTTTTT. Its translation is CASSSGRNEKLFF.

The chain carries TRBV6-1 and TRBJ2-2; D uncertain. The CDR3 length is 16 residues. Trimming took 4 bases from V and 4 from J, leaving 16 bases between them. Germline-derived CDR1 and CDR2 are MNHNS and SASEGT. CDR3 loop: CASSAVDAAITGELFF. In nucleotides, the CDR3 is TGTGCCAGCAGTGCGGTCGACGCAGCGATCACCGGGGAGCTGTTTTTT.

V and J are TRBV20-1 and TRBJ2-7, with 13 bases lining up with TRBD2. This CDR3 has 15 amino acids. Germline-derived CDR1 and CDR2 are DFQATT and SNEGSKA (reference sequence). Unmatched junction bases numbered 6, after V lost 5 bases and J lost 2 bases. The CDR3, as DNA: TGCAGTGCTCCTGGACTAGCGGGAGAAACCTACGAGCAGTACTTC. Translating gives CSAPGLAGETYEQYF.

The V gene is TRBV29-1, the J gene TRBJ1-1; D remains unclear. Germline V CDR1 and CDR2: SQVTM, ANQGSEA. V dropped 6 bases and J dropped 5 bases, with 13 bases sitting between them. This CDR3 comprises 12 residues. The CDR3 bases are TGCAGCGTGGGCTCGGGGAATACTGAAGCTTTCTTT. It encodes CSVGSGNTEAFF.

This chain links TRBV3-1 with TRBJ2-7; 8 positions agree with TRBD2. Germline V lookup: CDR1 LGHDT, CDR2 YNNKEL (reference sequence). J lost 3 bases, V lost 5 bases, and 6 bases had no gene match. CDR3 length: 14 amino acids. The CDR3 region is CASSVTSGGYEQYF. CDR3 DNA: TGTGCCAGCAGCGTCACTAGCGGAGGCTACGAGCAGTACTTC.

This clonotype was counted a single time. This chain joins TRBV20-1 and TRBJ2-7; D call uncertain. V lost 3 bases, J lost 0 bases, and 6 bases lay in between. Germline V lookup: CDR1 DFQATT, CDR2 SNEGSKA (reference sequence). CDR3 length: 12 amino acids. The CDR3 bases are TGCAGTGCTAGGTCCCCCTCCTACGAGCAGTACTTC. Residues: CSARSPSYEQYF.

This sequence joins TRBV11-3 and TRBJ2-1; 8 positions agree with TRBD2. CDR3 size: 15 residues. CDR1 and CDR2 from the germline V gene are SGHNT and YENEEA. The V and J ends lost 6 bases and 1 base, in that order; junction bases with no gene match: 5. CDR3 DNA sequence: TGTGCCAGCAGTCAAAGCGGGGGTTCCTACAATGAGCAGTTCTTC. Residues: CASSQSGGSYNEQFF.

This clonotype was observed once. The genes are TRBV30 and TRBJ1-5, with D perhaps matching TRBD1 (6 bases). CDR1 is GTSNPN and CDR2 is SVGIG in the germline V gene (reference sequence). The CDR3 totals 14 residues. V lost 0 bases and J 2 bases, leaving 8 bases between the germline ends. CDR3 sequence: CAWSVQGRNQPQHF. CDR3 nucleotides: TGTGCCTGGAGTGTACAGGGACGCAATCAGCCCCAGCATTTT.

The J gene is TRBJ2-7, the V gene TRBV12-5; 9 bases fit TRBD1. This CDR3 contains 15 residues. V dropped 4 bases and J dropped 6; count of bases not matched to a gene: 10. CDR1 LGHNT and CDR2 FRNRAP come from the germline V gene. Here the CDR3 reads CASGSSGQGYREQYF. CDR3 nucleotide sequence: TGTGCTAGTGGTTCCTCCGGACAGGGGTATCGCGAGCAGTACTTC. The variable domain in full, with the rest retrieved from reference TRBV12-5 and TRBJ2-7, is DARVTQTPRHKVTEMGQEVTMRCQPILGHNTVFWYRQTMMQGLELLAYFRNRAPLDDSGMPKDRFSAEMPDATLATLKIQPSEPRDSAVYFCASGSSGQGYREQYFGPGTRLTVT.

This clonotype was observed a single time. V gene TRBV27 combines with J gene TRBJ1-1; D is perhaps TRBD1 (5 bases). The CDR3 is made up of 13 amino acids. Deletions cut 3 bases from V and 7 bases from J, with 12 bases between. Germline CDR1 is MNHEY and CDR2 is SMNVEV (reference sequence). CDR3 sequence: CASSFRDGGEAFF. CDR3 nucleotides: TGTGCCAGCAGTTTTCGGGACGGGGGTGAAGCTTTCTTT.

V is TRBV6-5 and J is TRBJ1-4; D remains ambiguous. This CDR3 region has 14 residues. Germline CDR1 is MNHEY and CDR2 is SVGAGI. V was shortened by 4 bases and J by 7 bases, with 13 bases between the two germline ends. In DNA form, the CDR3 reads TGTGCCAGCAGTTCGGGTACCCGAGGTGAAAAACTGTTTTTT. Translating gives CASSSGTRGEKLFF.

V and J are TRBV18 and TRBJ1-2; D remains ambiguous. CDR3 length equals 14 residues. Germline lookup yields CDR1 KGHSH and CDR2 LQKENI. The V end was cut by 4 bases, the J end by 0 bases, with 9 bases between. The CDR3 sequence is CASSLNPANYGYTF. In DNA form, the CDR3 reads TGTGCCAGCTCACTTAACCCGGCTAACTATGGCTACACCTTC.

The chain uses TRBV5-1 and TRBJ2-1; 14 bases align to TRBD2. Germline assignment: CDR1 SGHRS and CDR2 YFSETQ. Unmatched junction bases numbered 6, after V lost 2 bases and J lost 5 bases. The CDR3 contains 17 residues. The CDR3 region has the DNA TGCGCCAGCAGCTTAGGGGGGACTAGCGGGAGTGACAATGAGCAGTTCTTC. It codes for CASSLGGTSGSDNEQFF. Full variable domain (remainder filled in from reference TRBV5-1 and TRBJ2-1): KAGVTQTPRYLIKTRGQQVTLSCSPISGHRSVSWYQQTPGQGLQFLFEYFSETQRNKGNFPGRFSGRQFSNSRSEMNVSTLELGDSALYLCASSLGGTSGSDNEQFFGPGTRLTVL.